The next 17 T cell receptor beta chains were all read from a single sample in a study of cytomegalovirus exposure and HLA in healthy donors. PCR employed 60 Vbeta and 13 Jbeta primers. Profiling relied on immunoSEQ multiplex PCR, and the TCRdb table lists in-frame clones only, not all of them. The data contain over 90,000 clones, roughly two thirds of them seen just once; the ten biggest clones take up more than 13%. Sequences were obtained from PBMCs. All receptors come from a woman in her forties or fifties in good health and CMV-seropositive.

Only one count was recorded for this clone. The gene calls are TRBV18 and TRBJ2-7, with a weak D call TRBD2 (6 bases). Germline loops: CDR1 KGHSH, CDR2 LQKENI. The CDR3 totals 14 residues. V lost 2 bases and J 8 bases, leaving 16 bases between the germline ends. The CDR3 nucleotides are TGTGCCAGCTCACCATCCCAAGGAGGGGATAAGCAGTACTTC. Protein product: CASSPSQGGDKQYF.

The chain combines TRBV10-1 with TRBJ2-1, with 11 bases identical to TRBD2. Germline lookup yields CDR1 WNHNN and CDR2 SYGVQD (reference sequence). With V trimmed by 6 bases and J by 4 bases, 2 bases remained unmatched. The CDR3 spans 14 residues. Here the CDR3 DNA reads TGCGCCAGCAGGGCTAGCGGGGGGTACAATGAGCAGTTCTTC. Translation: CASRASGGYNEQFF.

V usage is TRBV6-5 and J usage is TRBJ1-6; 8 nucleotides line up with TRBD1. Unmatched junction bases numbered 7, after V lost 7 bases and J lost 8 bases. This CDR3 spans 14 amino acids. Germline V gene sequence: CDR1 MNHEY, CDR2 SVGAGI. CDR3: CASKKGQGHSPLHF. As DNA, the CDR3 is TGTGCCAGCAAGAAAGGACAGGGTCATTCACCCCTCCACTTT.

The V gene is TRBV4-3, the J gene TRBJ2-1, with a weak D call TRBD2 (7 bases). The CDR3 contains 15 residues. With 0 bases removed from V and 10 bases from J, the gap between germline ends came to 16 bases. The germline V gene encodes CDR1 LGHNA and CDR2 YSLEER. CDR3 protein: CASSQDEGEGREQFF. For the CDR3, the DNA is TGCGCCAGCAGCCAAGATGAGGGGGAGGGCCGCGAGCAGTTCTTC.

The rearrangement uses TRBV19 and TRBJ1-2; 10 nucleotides agree with TRBD1. Germline CDR1 LNHDA, CDR2 SQIVND (reference sequence). This CDR3 region has 15 residues. Trimming removed 4 bases from V and 8 bases from J; junction bases left unmatched: 10. The CDR3 bases are TGTGCCAGTAGTACCCCGTCGACAGGGGGCAGAGGCTACACCTTC. Translation: CASSTPSTGGRGYTF. The full variable domain, in which reference TRBV19 and TRBJ1-2 provide the parts outside the CDR3, is DGGITQSPKYLFRKEGQNVTLSCEQNLNHDAMYWYRQDPGQGLRLIYYSQIVNDFQKGDIAEGYSVSREKKESFPLTVTSAQKNPTAFYLCASSTPSTGGRGYTFGSGTRLTVV.

V is TRBV7-2 and J is TRBJ2-1; 9 bases align to TRBD2. Germline V gene sequence: CDR1 SGHTA, CDR2 FQGNSA. This CDR3 region has 16 residues. V gave up 6 bases and J gave up 0 bases; unmatched junction bases: 6. The chain's CDR3 is CASSRDSGSSYNEQFF. The CDR3 nucleotides are TGTGCCAGCAGTCGAGATAGCGGGAGCTCCTACAATGAGCAGTTCTTC. Filled out from reference TRBV7-2 and TRBJ2-1, the complete variable domain reads GAGVSQSPSNKVTEKGKDVELRCDPISGHTALYWYRQSLGQGLEFLIYFQGNSAPDKSGLPSDRFSAERTGGSVSTLTIQRTQQEDSAVYLCASSRDSGSSYNEQFFGPGTRLTVL.

The rearrangement uses TRBV7-9 and TRBJ2-4; 15 bases map to TRBD2. Germline V gene lookup returns CDR1 SEHNR and CDR2 FQNEAQ (reference sequence). Trimming cost V 5 bases and J 10 bases; bases outside gene matches: 9. This CDR3 region has 16 residues. Here the CDR3 DNA reads TGTGCCAGCAGCGCGACCACGGGACTAGCGGGAGGAATTCAGTACTTC. This sequence encodes CASSATTGLAGGIQYF. Based on the CDR3 plus reference TRBV7-9 and TRBJ2-4, the full variable domain is DTGVSQNPRHKITKRGQNVTFRCDPISEHNRLYWYRQTLGQGPEFLTYFQNEAQLEKSRLLSDRFSAERPKGSFSTLEIQRTEQGDSAMYLCASSATTGLAGGIQYFGAGTRLSVL.

This clone has only one observation. The rearrangement joins TRBV9 to TRBJ2-7; the D gene is possibly TRBD1 (9 bases). Germline V CDR1 and CDR2: SGDLS, YYNGEE. V was trimmed by 4 bases and J by 6 bases, leaving 23 bases between them. The CDR3 runs 16 residues. The CDR3 bases are TGTGCCAGCAGCAAACGCACAGGGGGCGCGGGGGGCGAGCAGTACTTC. This sequence encodes CASSKRTGGAGGEQYF.

This clone appeared a few times. As DNA, the CDR3 is TGTGCCAGCAGCGTTGGGACTAGCGACAGCACAGATACGCAGTATTTT. This codes for CASSVGTSDSTDTQYF. The chain joins TRBV9 to TRBJ2-3; TRBD2 matches at 10 bases. Germline-derived CDR1 and CDR2 are SGDLS and YYNGEE. The CDR3 covers 16 residues. The V segment lost 2 bases and the J segment 0 bases; nucleotides outside the gene matches: 3.

The CDR3 spells CASSQLGDTQYF. The CDR3, as DNA: TGTGCCAGCTCCCAACTAGGAGATACGCAGTATTTT. The chain carries TRBV18 and TRBJ2-3; D possibly corresponds to TRBD2 (5 bases). V was pared by 6 bases and J by 5 bases, with 9 bases between. Per the germline V gene, CDR1 is KGHSH and CDR2 is LQKENI. There are 12 residues in the CDR3. Drawing the rest from reference TRBV18 and TRBJ2-3, the complete variable domain is NAGVMQNPRHLVRRRGQEARLRCSPMKGHSHVYWYRQLPEEGLKFMVYLQKENIIDESGMPKERFSAEFPKEGPSILRIQQVVRGDSAAYFCASSQLGDTQYFGPGTRLTVL.

The rearrangement uses TRBV4-1 and TRBJ1-2; tentatively, D is TRBD1 (6 bases). CDR3 length: 17 amino acids. Germline V CDR1 and CDR2: MGHRA, YSYEKL. The germline V and J ends were trimmed by 0 bases and 8 bases, with 22 bases remaining between them. CDR3 sequence reads: CASSQDLGSGGLKGYTF. The CDR3 DNA follows: TGCGCCAGCAGCCAAGATTTAGGGTCCGGGGGGCTTAAGGGCTACACCTTC.

This sequence joins TRBV7-3 and TRBJ2-1; TRBD2 might be the D (6 bases). The CDR3 spans 14 residues. Per germline, CDR1 SGHTA and CDR2 FQGTGA. V lost 5 bases and J lost 8, with 16 bases in between. CDR3 protein: CASSPMAGRDEQFF. CDR3 coding DNA: TGTGCCAGCAGCCCCATGGCGGGGCGCGATGAGCAGTTCTTC.

The J gene is TRBJ2-7, the V gene TRBV25-1; a possible D gene is TRBD1 (6 bases). Germline loops: CDR1 MGHDK, CDR2 SYGVNS. The V gene lost 8 bases and the J gene lost 2 bases, with 13 bases spanning the gap. The CDR3 runs 13 residues. The CDR3 DNA follows: TGTGCCAGCGGCCGGGACACCACCTACGAGCAGTACTTC. Encoded protein: CASGRDTTYEQYF.

This chain joins TRBV6-5 and TRBJ2-7; TRBD2 agrees at 7 bases. Germline assignment: CDR1 MNHEY and CDR2 SVGAGI. The CDR3 covers 14 residues. V trimming: 2 bases; J trimming: 2 bases; junction bases outside the gene matches: 3. The CDR3 DNA reads as TGTGCCAGCAGTTACGACCGGGAGGCCTACGAGCAGTACTTC. This gives the protein CASSYDREAYEQYF.

The sample holds a few counts of this clone. V usage is TRBV9 and J usage is TRBJ1-5; D gene uncertain. CDR1 and CDR2 (germline): SGDLS, YYNGEE. The V end was cut by 0 bases, the J end by 10 bases, with 11 bases between. This CDR3 spans 13 amino acids. CDR3 loop: CASSVDSKSPQHF. CDR3 nucleotide sequence: TGTGCCAGCAGCGTAGACAGTAAAAGTCCCCAGCATTTT.

This clone was recorded a few times. The rearrangement links TRBV21-1 to TRBJ2-1; TRBD2 is the table's D call, not checked against the DNA. TRBV21-1 is marked as a pseudogene. CDR3 size: 17 residues. The CDR3 nucleotides read TGTGCCAGCAGCAAGGTTCCCCTAGCGGGAGTAAAGAATGAGCAGTTCTTC. It codes for CASSKVPLAGVKNEQFF.

The V gene is TRBV19, the J gene TRBJ1-1; maybe TRBD1 (5 bases). CDR3 length equals 14 residues. Trimming removed 8 bases from V and 0 bases from J, with 13 bases in between. CDR1 and CDR2 (germline): LNHDA, SQIVND (reference sequence). The CDR3 protein is CASGSPGLNTEAFF. The CDR3 region has the DNA TGTGCCAGTGGGTCTCCAGGGTTGAACACTGAAGCTTTCTTT. Combining the CDR3 with reference TRBV19 and TRBJ1-1 gives the whole variable domain DGGITQSPKYLFRKEGQNVTLSCEQNLNHDAMYWYRQDPGQGLRLIYYSQIVNDFQKGDIAEGYSVSREKKESFPLTVTSAQKNPTAFYLCASGSPGLNTEAFFGQGTRLTVV.